These 3 T cell receptor beta chains were all obtained from the same sample, sequenced in a study of T-cell memory formation after mild COVID-19. Each CDR3 protein gets one entry after TCRdb re-called the 5' RACE reads with MiXCR. The sample lists about 190,000 distinct CDR3 sequences, around 18% occurring once. The specimen was PBMCs or a T cell subset sorted from them (not recorded which). The source is an adult woman who had mild COVID-19 (a few samples of this study predate the infection). Cell type and time point are not known.

This clonotype has just a few counts. The rearrangement links TRBV6-2 or TRBV6-3 to TRBJ1-1, with D tentatively TRBD1 (6 bases). The CDR3 is 12 amino acids. V was shortened by 8 bases and J by 9 bases, with 16 bases between the two germline ends. CDR1 MNHEY and CDR2 SVGEGT come from the germline V gene. CDR3 in amino acids: CASLSPGTKAFF. CDR3 DNA: TGTGCCAGCTTATCTCCCGGGACAAAAGCTTTCTTT.

In its sample, this clonotype was seen a few times. This chain's CDR3 is CASSQRGLAGGSSYEQYF. The CDR3, as DNA: TGCGCCAGCAGCCAACGGGGGCTAGCGGGAGGAAGCTCCTACGAGCAGTACTTC. The V and J genes are TRBV4-1 and TRBJ2-7, with 11 bases lining up with TRBD2. This CDR3 has 18 residues. V was pared by 2 bases and J by 0 bases, with 9 bases of the junction left unmatched. Per the germline V gene, CDR1 is MGHRA and CDR2 is YSYEKL.

There are a few counts of this clonotype. CDR3 region: CASRRVPSYEQYF. The DNA of the CDR3 is TGTGCCAGCAGGAGGGTGCCCTCCTACGAGCAGTACTTC. The V and J genes are TRBV6-2 or TRBV6-3 and TRBJ2-7; D is perhaps TRBD2 (5 bases). Trimming shortened V by 6 bases and J by 0 bases, and 9 bases separated the two germline ends. CDR3 length: 13 residues. In germline, CDR1 is MNHEY, CDR2 SVGEGT.